This TCR beta chain was recorded in a study of blood T cell repertoires in COVID-19. Study-wide background: COVID-19 samples from acute and convalescent phases originated in the United States, Italy and Spain. T cells, B-cell-depleted T cells, or PBMCs provided the cDNA or gDNA that served as material.

The CDR3 runs to 13 residues. V trimming: 4 bases; J trimming: 5 bases; junction bases outside the gene matches: 2. The germline gives CDR1 WSHSY, CDR2 SAAADI. Source study methods: Estimation of nucleated cell counts was performed using reference gene primer amplification. TCRdb's table, derived via immunoSEQ multiplex PCR, lists solely in-frame clones and lacks some. The V and J calls and the clone size are those of that table, but D and trimming were determined from the DNA. The table has about 81,000 clones, 75% to 95% seen once. This TCR derives from a woman in her forties or fifties in a cohort sampled during active COVID-19. The chain carries TRBV10-2 and TRBJ2-5, with 9 bases fitting TRBD1. The sequencing input was peripheral blood. The CDR3 spells CASSGDRVETQYF. The CDR3 nucleotides read TGCGCCAGCAGTGGGGACAGGGTGGAGACCCAGTACTTC.